This T cell receptor beta chain appears in the sequencing data of a study of shared T cell receptors in the human thymus. Produced via immunoSEQ multiplex PCR; TCRdb's table is partial and in-frame only. The table has hundreds of thousands of clones, 78% seen once. Another study also made use of these data, one on human thymus T cells. Turning to that study: The sample donors, healthy Finnish infants, were having corrective surgery for congenital heart defects. During corrective heart surgery, resections were taken, and the thymus tissue came from them.

This TCR derives from a boy younger than two with a congenital heart defect. Material for sequencing was thymocytes.

This CDR3 is CASSLSTGMTSVSSYEQYF. The DNA of the CDR3 is TGTGCCAGCAGCTTATCAACGGGTATGACTAGCGTCAGCTCCTACGAGCAGTACTTC. The rearrangement uses TRBV11-3 and TRBJ2-7, with 8 bases identical to TRBD2. Germline V gene lookup returns CDR1 SGHNT and CDR2 YENEEA. The CDR3 totals 19 residues. V lost 2 bases to trimming and J lost 0 bases; unmatched junction nucleotides: 15.